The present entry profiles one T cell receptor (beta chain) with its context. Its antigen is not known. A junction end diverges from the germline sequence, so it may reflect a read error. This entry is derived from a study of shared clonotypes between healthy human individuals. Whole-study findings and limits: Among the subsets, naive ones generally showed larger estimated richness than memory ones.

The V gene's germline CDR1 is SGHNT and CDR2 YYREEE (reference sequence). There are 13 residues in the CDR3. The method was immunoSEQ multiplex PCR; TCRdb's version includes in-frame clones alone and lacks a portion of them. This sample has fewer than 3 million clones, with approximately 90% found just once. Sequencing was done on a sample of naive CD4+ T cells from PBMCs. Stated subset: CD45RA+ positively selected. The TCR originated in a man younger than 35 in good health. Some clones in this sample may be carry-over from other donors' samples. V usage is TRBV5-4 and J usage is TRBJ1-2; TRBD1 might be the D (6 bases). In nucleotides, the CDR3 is TGTGCCAGCAGCTCCATCGGGGGCGGGACACCTTCCTTC. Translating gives CASSSIGGGTPSF.